Reported below is one T cell receptor (beta chain). The antigen is undetermined. The Oncomine TCR Beta short-read assay was applied to DNA of cultured CD4+ T cells. TCRdb re-derived calls from the PCR reads in MiXCR, one entry per CDR3 protein. Among about 25,000 distinct CDR3 sequences listed, 45% to 50% were seen once. The data originate from a study of vaccination and CD4 T cells after COVID-19. As to treatment: roughly 10-day PBMC culture with coronavirus spike peptide pools or control peptides (ViraFEST assay). These CD4+ T cells came from roughly 10-day cultures by negative selection. Looked up from germline, CDR1 is DFQATT and CDR2 is SNEGSKA (reference sequence). The CDR3 totals 18 residues. Trimming cost V 0 bases and J 0 bases, with 18 bases left between them. Whole-study results and caveats: In median terms, SARS-CoV-2-reactive clonotypes went from about 20 to 38, a nonsignificant rise.

This receptor was taken from a human donor who had recovered from COVID-19. The chain joins TRBV20-1 to TRBJ2-4; possible D gene TRBD1, 7 bases. The sample taken for sequencing was CD4+ T cells from blood, cultured in vitro. The chain's CDR3 is CSARDGRGETLAKNIQYF. CDR3 DNA sequence: TGCAGTGCTAGAGATGGCAGGGGGGAGACCCTAGCCAAAAACATTCAGTACTTC.